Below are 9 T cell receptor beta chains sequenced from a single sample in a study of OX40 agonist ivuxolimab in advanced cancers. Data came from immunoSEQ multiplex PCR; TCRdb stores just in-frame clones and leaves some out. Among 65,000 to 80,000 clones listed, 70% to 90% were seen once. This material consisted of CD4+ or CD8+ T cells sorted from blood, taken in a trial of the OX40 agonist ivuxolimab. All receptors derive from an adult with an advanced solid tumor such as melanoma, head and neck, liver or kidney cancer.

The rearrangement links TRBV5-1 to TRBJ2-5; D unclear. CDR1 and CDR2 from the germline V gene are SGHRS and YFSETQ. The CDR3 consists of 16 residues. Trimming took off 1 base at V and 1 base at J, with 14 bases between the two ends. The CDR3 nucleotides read TGCGCCAGCAGCTTGACCCCACTTGGACCCCAAGAGACCCAGTACTTC. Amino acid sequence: CASSLTPLGPQETQYF.

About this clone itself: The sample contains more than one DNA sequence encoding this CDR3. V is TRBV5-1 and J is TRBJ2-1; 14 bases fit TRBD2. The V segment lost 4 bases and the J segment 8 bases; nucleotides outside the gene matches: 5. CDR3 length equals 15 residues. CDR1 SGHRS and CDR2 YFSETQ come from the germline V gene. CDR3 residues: CASSVGLAGVDEQFF. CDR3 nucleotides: TGCGCCAGCAGCGTGGGACTAGCGGGAGTGGATGAGCAGTTCTTC.

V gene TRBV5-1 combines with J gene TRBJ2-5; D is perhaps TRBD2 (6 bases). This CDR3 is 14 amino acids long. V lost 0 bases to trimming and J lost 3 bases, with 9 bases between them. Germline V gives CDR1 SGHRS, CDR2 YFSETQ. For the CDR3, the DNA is TGCGCCAGCAGCTTGGCCGCGGGGAAAGAGACCCAGTACTTC. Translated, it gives CASSLAAGKETQYF.

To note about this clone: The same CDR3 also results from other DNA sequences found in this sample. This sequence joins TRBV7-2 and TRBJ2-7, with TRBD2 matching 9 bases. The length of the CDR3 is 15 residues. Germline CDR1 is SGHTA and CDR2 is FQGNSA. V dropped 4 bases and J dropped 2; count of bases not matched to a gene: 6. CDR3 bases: TGTGCCAGCAGCTCCACGAGCGGGAGGACCTACGAGCAGTACTTC. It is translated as CASSSTSGRTYEQYF.

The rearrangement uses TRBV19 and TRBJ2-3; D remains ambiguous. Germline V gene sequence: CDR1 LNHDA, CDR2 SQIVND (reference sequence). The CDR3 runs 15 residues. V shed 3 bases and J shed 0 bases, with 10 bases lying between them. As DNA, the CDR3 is TGTGCCAGTAGTATTGGGCAGGCAAGCACAGATACGCAGTATTTT. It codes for CASSIGQASTDTQYF.

In nucleotides, the CDR3 is TGTGCCAGCAGTGTATCACTAGCGGAGAACAATGAGCAGTTCTTC. Protein product: CASSVSLAENNEQFF. The chain carries TRBV6-1 and TRBJ2-1; 8 positions match TRBD2. Germline V lookup: CDR1 MNHNS, CDR2 SASEGT. The CDR3 extends over 15 amino acids. V trimming: 4 bases; J trimming: 5 bases; junction bases outside the gene matches: 7.

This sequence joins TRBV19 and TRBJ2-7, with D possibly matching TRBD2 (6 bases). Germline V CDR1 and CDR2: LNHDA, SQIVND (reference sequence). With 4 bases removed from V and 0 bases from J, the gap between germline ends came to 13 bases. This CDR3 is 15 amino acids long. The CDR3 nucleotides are TGTGCCAGTAGTACACAGCGGGCGAGCTCCTACGAGCAGTACTTC. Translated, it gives CASSTQRASSYEQYF.

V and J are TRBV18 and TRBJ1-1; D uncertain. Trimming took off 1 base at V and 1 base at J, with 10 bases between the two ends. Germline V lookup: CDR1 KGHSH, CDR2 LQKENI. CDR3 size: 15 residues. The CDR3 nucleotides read TGTGCCAGCTCACCACTTTCTAAGAGGAACACTGAAGCTTTCTTT. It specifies CASSPLSKRNTEAFF.

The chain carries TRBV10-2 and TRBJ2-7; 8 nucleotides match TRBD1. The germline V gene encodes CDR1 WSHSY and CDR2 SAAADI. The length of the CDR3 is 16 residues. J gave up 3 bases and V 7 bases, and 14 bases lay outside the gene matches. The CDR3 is CASTDRGPELGYEQYF. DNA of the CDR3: TGCGCCAGCACTGACAGGGGTCCGGAGCTTGGCTACGAGCAGTACTTC.